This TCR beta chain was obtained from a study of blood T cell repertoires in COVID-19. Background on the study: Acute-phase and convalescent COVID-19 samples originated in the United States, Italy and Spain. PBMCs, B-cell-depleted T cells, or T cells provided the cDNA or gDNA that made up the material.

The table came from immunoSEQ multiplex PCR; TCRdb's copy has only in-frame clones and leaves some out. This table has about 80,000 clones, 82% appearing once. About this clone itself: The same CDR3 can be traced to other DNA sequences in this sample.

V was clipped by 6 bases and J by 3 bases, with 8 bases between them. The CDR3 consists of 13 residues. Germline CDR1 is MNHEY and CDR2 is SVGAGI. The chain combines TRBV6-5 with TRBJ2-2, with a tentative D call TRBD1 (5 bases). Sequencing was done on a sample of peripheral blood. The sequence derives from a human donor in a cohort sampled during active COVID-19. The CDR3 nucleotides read TGTGCCAGCAGGGGCAGGGACACCGGGGAGCTGTTTTTT. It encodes CASRGRDTGELFF.